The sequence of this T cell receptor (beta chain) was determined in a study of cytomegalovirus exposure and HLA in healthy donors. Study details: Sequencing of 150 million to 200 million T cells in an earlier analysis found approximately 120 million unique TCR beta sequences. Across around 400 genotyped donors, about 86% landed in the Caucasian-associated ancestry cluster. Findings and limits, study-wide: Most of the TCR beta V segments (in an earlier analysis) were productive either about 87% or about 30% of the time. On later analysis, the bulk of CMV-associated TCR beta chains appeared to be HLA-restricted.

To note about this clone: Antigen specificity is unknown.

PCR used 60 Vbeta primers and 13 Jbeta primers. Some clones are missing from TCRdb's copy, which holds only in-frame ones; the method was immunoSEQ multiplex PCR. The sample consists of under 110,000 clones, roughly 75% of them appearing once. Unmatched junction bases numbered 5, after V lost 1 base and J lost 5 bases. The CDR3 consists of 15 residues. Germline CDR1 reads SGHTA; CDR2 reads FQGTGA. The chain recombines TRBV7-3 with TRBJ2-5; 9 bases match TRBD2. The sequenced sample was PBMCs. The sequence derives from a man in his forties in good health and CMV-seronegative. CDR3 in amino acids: CASSLSGGAWETQYF. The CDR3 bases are TGTGCCAGCAGCTTAAGCGGGGGGGCTTGGGAGACCCAGTACTTC.